The 13 T cell receptor beta chains below come from one sample, sequenced in a study of monozygotic twins with inflammatory bowel disease. One entry per CDR3 protein, without DNA, is what TCRdb gives after re-calling the 5' RACE reads. The sample totals about 210,000 distinct CDR3 sequences. Material: blood. Source of these receptors: a human donor with ulcerative colitis or Crohn's disease, or a healthy co-twin of an affected twin (not recorded which).

The chain recombines TRBV4-2 with TRBJ2-7; no DNA is available, so the TRBD1 call from TCRdb remains unchecked. The CDR3 is 17 residues long. Germline lookup yields CDR1 LGHNA and CDR2 YNFKEQ. CDR3 residues: CASSQDTTVPTFYEQYF.

The J gene is TRBJ2-1, the V gene TRBV11-2. Per germline, CDR1 SGHAT and CDR2 FQNNGV. This CDR3 spans 14 amino acids. CDR3 sequence: CASSLVLAVDEQFF. The full variable domain, with the rest looked up from reference TRBV11-2 and TRBJ2-1, is EAGVAQSPRYKIIEKRQSVAFWCNPISGHATLYWYQQILGQGPKLLIQFQNNGVVDDSQLPKDRFSAERLKGVDSTLKIQPAKLEDSAVYLCASSLVLAVDEQFFGPGTRLTVL.

J is TRBJ2-3 and V is TRBV7-9; TCRdb's D call, TRBD1, is unchecked because there is no DNA. The CDR3 is made up of 15 amino acids. Germline loops: CDR1 SEHNR, CDR2 FQNEAQ (reference sequence). This CDR3 reads CASSPGQGRIDTQYF.

This chain uses TRBV19 with TRBJ1-2; TCRdb's D call of TRBD1 is untestable without DNA. CDR1 and CDR2 (germline): LNHDA, SQIVND (reference sequence). This CDR3 region has 12 residues. This chain's CDR3 is CATATGAYGYTF.

The rearrangement joins TRBV5-1 to TRBJ2-2; the TCRdb D gene call, TRBD2, has no DNA to confirm it. There are 18 residues in the CDR3. Germline loops: CDR1 SGHRS, CDR2 YFSETQ. CDR3 loop: CASSTRTSGRGGTGELFF.

The chain recombines TRBV30 with TRBJ2-7; TCRdb's D gene call, TRBD1, goes unchecked for lack of DNA. CDR1 and CDR2 (germline): GTSNPN, SVGIG (reference sequence). The CDR3 is 11 residues long. CDR3 sequence: CAWGEGSSWYF.

The CDR3: CASQEPSGTGEPYEQYF. This chain joins TRBV5-1 and TRBJ2-7; the TCRdb call, TRBD1, lacks DNA for checking. CDR1 is SGHRS, CDR2 YFSETQ, per germline. The CDR3 extends over 17 amino acids.

The V and J genes are TRBV20-1 and TRBJ2-1; the TCRdb call, TRBD1, lacks DNA for checking. Germline lookup yields CDR1 DFQATT and CDR2 SNEGSKA (reference sequence). This CDR3 has 15 residues. The CDR3 here is CSAVAFEAGRNEQFF.

This chain connects TRBV10-3 to TRBJ2-1; TCRdb designates TRBD1, a call that cannot be tested without DNA. The germline CDR1 and CDR2 sequences are ENHRY and SYGVKD. This CDR3 has 13 amino acids. The CDR3 loop reads CASQGGDNNEQFF.

The rearrangement joins TRBV6-2 or TRBV6-3 to TRBJ2-1; TCRdb calls TRBD2, which cannot be checked without DNA. The CDR3 has 14 amino acids. Germline CDR1 is MNHEY and CDR2 is SVGEGT. This chain's CDR3 is CASSDGLAGNEQFF.

The chain links TRBV19 to TRBJ1-1; absent DNA, TCRdb's TRBD1 call cannot be checked. The germline gives CDR1 LNHDA, CDR2 SQIVND (reference sequence). This CDR3 has 16 amino acids. Here the CDR3 reads CASSYDRTGGSTEAFF.

The chain couples TRBV18 to TRBJ1-2; the TCRdb D gene call, TRBD1, has no DNA to confirm it. Germline CDR1 and CDR2: KGHSH and LQKENI. The CDR3 is 15 residues long. The chain's CDR3 is CASSPPRGRGTGYTF.

This sequence joins TRBV18 and TRBJ1-1. The CDR3 spans 13 residues. Germline V gene data show CDR1 as KGHSH and CDR2 as LQKENI. The CDR3 protein is CASSQNTNTEAFF.